The 32 T cell receptor beta chains reported below all come from one sample, sequenced in a study of CD8 T cells in Susac syndrome. RNA in amounts of roughly 0.5 to 1 ug was reverse transcribed with random hexamers. In TCRdb, the immunoSEQ multiplex PCR reads were re-called with MiXCR into one record per CDR3 protein. The sample holds roughly 120,000 distinct CDR3 sequences, 90% to 95% seen once. The material sequenced was CD4+ T cells from PBMCs. The receptors derive from a human donor in good health.

The chain has TRBV15 and TRBJ2-2; perhaps D is TRBD1 or TRBD2 (5 bases each). The CDR3 has 16 residues. Germline V gene data show CDR1 as LNHNV and CDR2 as YYDKDF (reference sequence). Trimming cost V 1 base and J 4 bases, with 13 bases left between them. DNA for the CDR3: TGTGCCACCAGCAGAGTCTTGGGGGAGTCCACCGGGGAGCTGTTTTTT. Its translation is CATSRVLGESTGELFF.

The rearrangement joins TRBV12-3 or TRBV12-4 to TRBJ1-1; the match to TRBD1 covers 10 bases. Trimming cost V 6 bases and J 7 bases; bases outside gene matches: 8. This CDR3 region has 14 residues. This CDR3 reads CASSPTGGFSEAFF. As DNA, the CDR3 is TGTGCCAGCAGCCCGACAGGGGGCTTTAGTGAAGCTTTCTTT.

The chain employs TRBV20-1 and TRBJ2-5; D may be TRBD1 or TRBD2 (5 bases each). Germline V lookup: CDR1 DFQATT, CDR2 SNEGSKA (reference sequence). CDR3 length: 15 residues. Between the trimmed V and J ends, which lost 3 bases and 5 bases, there was a span of 19 bases. In DNA form, the CDR3 reads TGCAGTGCTAGTGGGCCAGGCGGTAGGGACGAGACCCAGTACTTC. Amino acids: CSASGPGGRDETQYF.

The chain employs TRBV19 and TRBJ1-2; 9 bases align to TRBD1. V was clipped by 6 bases and J by 5 bases; unmatched bases: 10. The CDR3 spans 15 residues. CDR1 and CDR2 from the germline V gene are LNHDA and SQIVND (reference sequence). The CDR3 reads CASRIWGQGIYGYTF. The DNA for the CDR3 is TGTGCCAGTAGGATCTGGGGACAGGGAATATATGGCTACACCTTC.

In nucleotides, the CDR3 is TGCAGCGTGGGTAGGTCTAGCGATACGAAGAGGACCTACAATGAGCAGTTCTTC. Encoded protein: CSVGRSSDTKRTYNEQFF. The J gene is TRBJ2-1, the V gene TRBV29-1; possibly TRBD2 for D (6 bases). Germline-derived CDR1 and CDR2 are SQVTM and ANQGSEA. V dropped 6 bases and J dropped 2 bases, with 26 bases sitting between them. This CDR3 region has 18 residues.

The rearrangement links TRBV20-1 to TRBJ2-5, with TRBD1 identical over 8 bases. In germline, CDR1 is DFQATT, CDR2 SNEGSKA (reference sequence). This CDR3 region has 13 residues. Trimming at V came to 5 bases and at J to 3 bases, leaving 5 bases not matched to a gene. CDR3 amino acids: CSAYDRGEETQYF. The CDR3 nucleotides are TGCAGTGCTTACGACAGGGGAGAAGAGACCCAGTACTTC.

This chain joins TRBV30 and TRBJ2-7; TRBD2 matches 13 bases. CDR1 and CDR2 (germline): GTSNPN, SVGIG (reference sequence). J gave up 5 bases and V 5 bases, and 6 bases lay outside the gene matches. This CDR3 region has 14 residues. CDR3 loop: CAWRTSGSRNEQYF. The DNA of the CDR3 is TGTGCCTGGCGGACTAGCGGGAGTAGGAACGAGCAGTACTTC.

The rearrangement links TRBV19 to TRBJ2-6; D not certain. The V and J ends lost 11 bases and 0 bases respectively, with 14 bases between them. Germline values: CDR1 LNHDA, CDR2 SQIVND (reference sequence). The CDR3 covers 15 residues. CDR3 residues: CASTTDHSGANVLTF. CDR3 DNA sequence: TGTGCCTCAACGACGGACCACTCTGGGGCCAACGTCCTGACTTTC.

The gene calls are TRBV5-1 and TRBJ1-5; D is perhaps TRBD1 (5 bases). The CDR3 has 15 amino acids. Germline loops: CDR1 SGHRS, CDR2 YFSETQ. V dropped 1 base and J dropped 5 bases, with 13 bases sitting between them. The CDR3 loop reads CASSLMGTGDQPQHF. The CDR3 region has the DNA TGCGCCAGCAGCTTGATGGGGACGGGCGATCAGCCCCAGCATTTT.

The rearrangement links TRBV4-2 to TRBJ1-1; a weak D match, TRBD1 (6 bases). The CDR3 consists of 14 residues. The germline gives CDR1 LGHNA, CDR2 YNFKEQ. The V and J ends lost 4 bases and 4 bases respectively, with 13 bases between them. The CDR3, as DNA: TGTGCCAGCAGCCCCGACAGGCCTGGCACTGAAGCTTTCTTT. The encoded protein is CASSPDRPGTEAFF.

The rearrangement links TRBV7-2 to TRBJ2-3; the D gene is possibly TRBD2 (5 bases). From germline, CDR1 is SGHTA and CDR2 FQGNSA. V was trimmed by 0 bases and J by 2 bases, leaving 9 bases between them. This CDR3 region has 15 residues. The CDR3 region is CASSLAGVTTDTQYF. In DNA, the CDR3 is TGTGCCAGCAGCTTAGCGGGAGTCACCACAGATACGCAGTATTTT.

V is TRBV7-9 and J is TRBJ2-1, with D tentatively TRBD2 (7 bases). The germline V gene has CDR1 SEHNR and CDR2 FQNEAQ (reference sequence). This CDR3 comprises 15 residues. V was cut by 2 bases and J by 7 bases, with 15 bases left in between. The CDR3: CASSLRGGWENEQFF. DNA of the CDR3: TGTGCCAGCAGCTTAAGGGGGGGCTGGGAGAATGAGCAGTTCTTC.

V usage is TRBV5-1 and J usage is TRBJ2-1, with 12 bases lining up with TRBD2. This CDR3 spans 17 amino acids. The V and J ends lost 4 bases and 7 bases, in that order; junction bases with no gene match: 12. Germline CDR1 reads SGHRS; CDR2 reads YFSETQ. The CDR3 is CASSPIGLAGRGNEQFF. In DNA form, the CDR3 reads TGCGCCAGCAGCCCGATAGGACTAGCGGGAAGGGGGAATGAGCAGTTCTTC.

This clonotype showed up just once. The CDR3 region is CASSVELAVNTGELFF. CDR3 sequence (DNA): TGTGCCAGCAGCGTAGAACTAGCGGTTAACACCGGGGAGCTGTTTTTT. The chain has TRBV9 and TRBJ2-2, with 8 positions matching TRBD2. There are 16 residues in the CDR3. The ends lost 0 bases at V and 2 bases at J; junction bases unmatched: 3. The germline gives CDR1 SGDLS, CDR2 YYNGEE.

This chain joins TRBV29-1 and TRBJ1-1; no clear D gene. CDR3 length equals 13 residues. Between the trimmed V and J ends, which lost 4 bases and 7 bases, there was a span of 16 bases. Germline values: CDR1 SQVTM, CDR2 ANQGSEA. As DNA, the CDR3 is TGCAGCGTTGCATCAGAGGGCCACTTTGAAGCTTTCTTT. Protein: CSVASEGHFEAFF. Based on the CDR3 plus reference TRBV29-1 and TRBJ1-1, the full variable domain is SAVISQKPSRDICQRGTSLTIQCQVDSQVTMMFWYRQQPGQSLTLIATANQGSEATYESGFVIDKFPISRPNLTFSTLTVSNMSPEDSSIYLCSVASEGHFEAFFGQGTRLTVV.

The chain recombines TRBV19 with TRBJ1-3; the D is unclear. This CDR3 is 16 amino acids long. CDR1 and CDR2 (germline): LNHDA, SQIVND (reference sequence). V lost 3 bases and J 0 bases, leaving 12 bases between the germline ends. The CDR3 bases are TGTGCCAGTAGTATCGCACAGCCAAGCTCTGGAAACACCATATATTTT. It translates to CASSIAQPSSGNTIYF.

This chain uses TRBV11-2 with TRBJ1-5; no reliable D call. The germline gives CDR1 SGHAT, CDR2 FQNNGV. The CDR3 extends over 15 amino acids. Trimming removed 2 bases from V and 5 bases from J, with 13 bases in between. CDR3 in DNA: TGTGCCAGCAGCTTAACGGGTCAGATTTATCAGCCCCAGCATTTT. Protein sequence: CASSLTGQIYQPQHF. The entire variable domain, with the rest obtained from reference TRBV11-2 and TRBJ1-5, is as follows: EAGVAQSPRYKIIEKRQSVAFWCNPISGHATLYWYQQILGQGPKLLIQFQNNGVVDDSQLPKDRFSAERLKGVDSTLKIQPAKLEDSAVYLCASSLTGQIYQPQHFGDGTRLSIL.

This chain's CDR3 is CASSSDRVGGYTF. The DNA of the CDR3 is TGTGCCAGCAGCTCAGACAGGGTGGGCGGCTACACCTTC. This sequence joins TRBV7-2 and TRBJ1-2, with 7 bases lining up with TRBD1. Per germline, CDR1 SGHTA and CDR2 FQGNSA. This CDR3 is 13 amino acids long. The trim removed 4 bases at V and 8 bases at J, leaving 7 bases unmatched. The whole variable domain, remainder taken from reference TRBV7-2 and TRBJ1-2, is GAGVSQSPSNKVTEKGKDVELRCDPISGHTALYWYRQSLGQGLEFLIYFQGNSAPDKSGLPSDRFSAERTGGSVSTLTIQRTQQEDSAVYLCASSSDRVGGYTFGSGTRLTVV.

The rearrangement uses TRBV19 and TRBJ2-4; 14 bases match TRBD2. CDR3 length equals 16 residues. V trimming: 6 bases; J trimming: 3 bases; junction bases outside the gene matches: 4. The germline gives CDR1 LNHDA, CDR2 SQIVND (reference sequence). CDR3 sequence reads: CASRGLAGEVKNIQYF. The CDR3 nucleotides are TGTGCCAGTAGGGGACTAGCGGGAGAGGTCAAAAACATTCAGTACTTC.

V and J are TRBV9 and TRBJ1-1; perhaps TRBD1 as D (6 bases). From germline, CDR1 is SGDLS and CDR2 YYNGEE. This CDR3 has 15 residues. V lost 3 bases, J lost 5 bases, and 17 bases lay in between. The CDR3 here is CASSEDPGAGTEAFF. CDR3 in DNA: TGTGCCAGCAGCGAGGACCCAGGGGCTGGTACTGAAGCTTTCTTT.

The chain uses TRBV20-1 and TRBJ2-7; perhaps TRBD1 as D (6 bases). The V end was cut by 6 bases, the J end by 3 bases, with 18 bases between. CDR1 is DFQATT, CDR2 SNEGSKA, per germline (reference sequence). The CDR3 runs 14 residues. CDR3: CSAETPGANYEQYF. In DNA, the CDR3 is TGCAGTGCGGAAACGCCAGGGGCCAACTACGAGCAGTACTTC.

J is TRBJ2-5 and V is TRBV29-1; no firm D call. This CDR3 comprises 10 residues. Trimming shortened V by 5 bases and J by 5 bases, and 6 bases separated the two germline ends. Per germline, CDR1 SQVTM and CDR2 ANQGSEA. CDR3: CSVRTETQYF. The CDR3 nucleotides are TGCAGCGTTCGGACGGAGACCCAGTACTTC.

V and J are TRBV5-1 and TRBJ2-5; TRBD1 is a possible D gene (6 bases). CDR1 and CDR2 from the germline V gene are SGHRS and YFSETQ. Trimming cost V 4 bases and J 5 bases, with 12 bases left between them. The CDR3 has 13 amino acids. The CDR3 region has the DNA TGCGCCAGCAGCAAAAAGAGGGGGGAGACCCAGTACTTC. Protein product: CASSKKRGETQYF.

The V call is TRBV6-5, the J call TRBJ2-5, with TRBD2 matching over 9 bases. The germline V gene encodes CDR1 MNHEY and CDR2 SVGAGI. V trimming: 0 bases; J trimming: 3 bases; junction bases outside the gene matches: 8. The CDR3 runs to 17 residues. CDR3 nucleotides: TGTGCCAGCAGTTACTCTTCGCCTAGCGGGGCAAAAGAGACCCAGTACTTC. Translated: CASSYSSPSGAKETQYF.

The chain links TRBV29-1 to TRBJ2-5; D remains unclear. V gave up 1 base and J gave up 4 bases, with 10 bases separating them. The V gene's germline CDR1 is SQVTM and CDR2 ANQGSEA. This CDR3 is 13 amino acids long. CDR3 residues: CSVEGNRGETQYF. The CDR3 bases are TGCAGCGTTGAAGGCAACAGAGGAGAGACCCAGTACTTC.

The chain joins TRBV2 to TRBJ1-1, with unresolved D. Per germline, CDR1 SNHLY and CDR2 FYNNEI. Trimming took off 8 bases at V and 5 bases at J, with 15 bases between the two ends. The CDR3 totals 13 residues. The CDR3 DNA sequence: TGTGCCAGCGGCACGGAGGGAGATACTGAAGCTTTCTTT. This gives the protein CASGTEGDTEAFF.

The chain has TRBV5-4 and TRBJ2-5; TRBD2 matches at 10 bases. Germline lookup yields CDR1 SGHNT and CDR2 YYREEE (reference sequence). This CDR3 is 15 amino acids long. After removal of 4 bases from V and 5 bases from J, the junction contained 8 bases not matched to a gene. The CDR3 region is CASSRGAGGPETQYF. DNA for the CDR3: TGTGCCAGCAGCCGAGGAGCGGGAGGGCCGGAGACCCAGTACTTC.

In DNA, the CDR3 is TGTGCCAGCAGTTCCCCTGACAGGGGGTTTGCTGGCTACACCTTC. Protein product: CASSSPDRGFAGYTF. This sequence joins TRBV28 and TRBJ1-2; 9 bases fit TRBD1. CDR1 is MDHEN, CDR2 SYDVKM, per germline. With 4 bases clipped from V and 7 bases from J, the junction kept 10 bases outside the gene matches. The CDR3 sequence is 15 residues long.

This clonotype was counted a single time. The J gene is TRBJ1-2, the V gene TRBV4-3; D may be TRBD1 (6 bases). Germline-derived CDR1 and CDR2 are LGHNA and YSLEER. V dropped 0 bases and J dropped 4 bases, with 12 bases sitting between them. The CDR3 is 15 amino acids. CDR3: CASSQDGGQVYGYTF. CDR3 sequence (DNA): TGCGCCAGCAGCCAAGACGGGGGGCAGGTCTATGGCTACACCTTC.

V is TRBV29-1 and J is TRBJ2-3; TRBD2 is a possible D gene (6 bases). CDR1 SQVTM and CDR2 ANQGSEA come from the germline V gene. This CDR3 is 14 amino acids long. Trimming took 6 bases from V and 0 from J, leaving 13 bases between them. CDR3 nucleotide sequence: TGCAGCGTCAAGACTAGAGTTAGCACAGATACGCAGTATTTT. It specifies CSVKTRVSTDTQYF.

This rearrangement joins TRBV7-9 to TRBJ2-4, with D hard to call. Germline CDR1 SEHNR, CDR2 FQNEAQ (reference sequence). The CDR3 consists of 17 residues. V lost 5 bases, J lost 7 bases, and 24 bases lay in between. CDR3: CASSPPPTHRVGNIQYF. The CDR3 DNA follows: TGTGCCAGCAGCCCCCCACCGACCCACCGCGTTGGGAACATTCAGTACTTC.

This clonotype was observed a few times. The CDR3 DNA is TGTGCCAGCAGCCCGCGACTCCTGATGAACACTGAAGCTTTCTTT. Translating gives CASSPRLLMNTEAFF. The chain carries TRBV3-1 and TRBJ1-1, with no clear D. With 4 bases removed from V and 0 bases from J, the gap between germline ends came to 12 bases. This CDR3 region has 15 residues. Germline loops: CDR1 LGHDT, CDR2 YNNKEL (reference sequence).